Each of the 22 T cell receptor beta chains below was sequenced from the same sample in a study of beta chain features in type 1 diabetes. Their specific antigens are unknown. Study-level results: A moderate, significant TCRB CDR3 shortening appeared in type 1 diabetes across four CD4+ subsets.

Since all of the isolated RNA was reverse transcribed, expressed TCRB transcripts were what got sequenced. Profiling relied on immunoSEQ multiplex PCR, and the TCRdb table lists in-frame clones only, not all of them. The sample carries about 140,000 clones, around an eighth recorded once. The sequenced sample was central memory CD4+ T cells from blood. The origin of the receptors is a man aged 18 to 35 with type 1 diabetes.

At least ten counts were recorded for this clone. The chain couples TRBV5-1 to TRBJ2-1; maybe TRBD2 (5 bases). The V and J ends lost 2 bases and 3 bases respectively, with 6 bases between them. Germline-derived CDR1 and CDR2 are SGHRS and YFSETQ. The CDR3 length is 13 residues. The CDR3 loop is CASSFRDYNEQFF. CDR3 bases: TGCGCCAGCAGCTTCCGGGACTACAATGAGCAGTTCTTC. Together with reference TRBV5-1 and TRBJ2-1, the CDR3 gives the full variable domain: KAGVTQTPRYLIKTRGQQVTLSCSPISGHRSVSWYQQTPGQGLQFLFEYFSETQRNKGNFPGRFSGRQFSNSRSEMNVSTLELGDSALYLCASSFRDYNEQFFGPGTRLTVL.

This clone was counted a few times. The chain links TRBV13 to TRBJ1-4; the D gene is possibly TRBD1 (5 bases). In germline, CDR1 is PRHDT, CDR2 FYEKMQ (reference sequence). Trimming shortened V by 3 bases and J by 3 bases, and 11 bases separated the two germline ends. The CDR3 consists of 15 residues. CDR3 sequence: CASSFGASANEKLFF. In DNA form, the CDR3 reads TGTGCCAGCAGCTTCGGGGCGTCAGCTAATGAAAAACTGTTTTTT.

The chain carries TRBV4-1 and TRBJ1-3, with D unresolved. CDR3 length: 16 residues. Germline V gives CDR1 MGHRA, CDR2 YSYEKL. The V and J ends lost 2 bases and 0 bases respectively, with 11 bases between them. The DNA for the CDR3 is TGCGCCAGCAGCCAACCGAGACAAATCTCTGGAAACACCATATATTTT. This gives the protein CASSQPRQISGNTIYF.

Only a few counts were recorded for this clone. CDR3 coding DNA: TGTGCCAGTAGTATAGGGACAGTCGGCAATCAGCCCCAGCATTTT. This translates into CASSIGTVGNQPQHF. This chain links TRBV19 with TRBJ1-5; a weak D match, TRBD1 (6 bases). There are 15 residues in the CDR3. Trimming took 1 base from V and 2 from J, leaving 9 bases between them. Germline CDR1 reads LNHDA; CDR2 reads SQIVND (reference sequence).

V and J are TRBV29-1 and TRBJ1-5, with D unresolved. The V gene lost 4 bases and the J gene lost 3 bases, with 7 bases spanning the gap. Looked up from germline, CDR1 is SQVTM and CDR2 is ANQGSEA. The CDR3 consists of 12 residues. This CDR3 is CSVGSSNQPQHF. Written as DNA, the CDR3 is TGCAGCGTTGGGTCTTCCAATCAGCCCCAGCATTTT. Full variable domain (rest looked up from reference TRBV29-1 and TRBJ1-5): SAVISQKPSRDICQRGTSLTIQCQVDSQVTMMFWYRQQPGQSLTLIATANQGSEATYESGFVIDKFPISRPNLTFSTLTVSNMSPEDSSIYLCSVGSSNQPQHFGDGTRLSIL.

The table lists this clone with a few counts. This rearrangement joins TRBV4-2 to TRBJ2-4, with 8 bases lining up with TRBD2. The V segment lost 1 base and the J segment 2 bases; nucleotides outside the gene matches: 7. Germline lookup yields CDR1 LGHNA and CDR2 YNFKEQ. The CDR3 is 17 amino acids. The CDR3: CASSQAAGGATKNIQYF. The CDR3 nucleotides read TGTGCCAGCAGCCAAGCGGCCGGGGGGGCGACCAAAAACATTCAGTACTTC.

In regard to this clone: With a much larger clone just one base away, this may be a read error. Additional DNA sequences in this sample encode the identical CDR3. The chain employs TRBV9 and TRBJ1-4; TRBD1 agrees at 7 bases. The CDR3 is 15 amino acids. The junction had 8 bases not matched to a gene; V was cut back by 1 base and J by 8 bases. Germline values: CDR1 SGDLS, CDR2 YYNGEE. CDR3 DNA: TGTGCCAGCAGCGTATCGACAGGGCTGCGGGAAAAACTGTTTTTT. This translates into CASSVSTGLREKLFF.

Here the CDR3 reads CSVLAGGQFF. DNA of the CDR3: TGCAGCGTTCTCGCGGGGGGCCAGTTCTTC. The rearrangement joins TRBV29-1 to TRBJ2-1; TRBD2 agrees at 8 bases. Looked up from germline, CDR1 is SQVTM and CDR2 is ANQGSEA. Trimming cost V 5 bases and J 13 bases; bases outside gene matches: 4. This CDR3 is 10 amino acids long.

The rearrangement links TRBV5-4 to TRBJ2-2; TRBD1 matches 8 bases. Germline V lookup: CDR1 SGHNT, CDR2 YYREEE (reference sequence). The CDR3 spans 18 residues. V dropped 6 bases and J dropped 1; count of bases not matched to a gene: 14. CDR3 region: CASILTLAGTGNTGELFF. CDR3 coding DNA: TGTGCCAGCATCCTTACCCTAGCCGGGACAGGGAACACCGGGGAGCTGTTTTTT.

This chain connects TRBV2 to TRBJ2-7; 10 bases map to TRBD2. V lost 3 bases, J lost 5 bases, and 1 base stayed unmatched. The CDR3 is 13 amino acids. The germline V gene encodes CDR1 SNHLY and CDR2 FYNNEI. CDR3 nucleotide sequence: TGTGCCAGCAGTGACGGACTAGCGGACGAGCAGTACTTC. Its protein is CASSDGLADEQYF.

This clone showed up just a few times. The rearrangement joins TRBV28 to TRBJ1-5; TRBD1 might be the D (6 bases). V gave up 7 bases and J gave up 3 bases, with 16 bases separating them. This CDR3 spans 15 amino acids. From germline, CDR1 is MDHEN and CDR2 SYDVKM. CDR3 loop: CASTSGDRHNQPQHF. The CDR3 nucleotides read TGTGCCAGCACCTCCGGAGACAGGCACAATCAGCCCCAGCATTTT.

In DNA form, the CDR3 reads TGTGCCAGTCGACAGGGAAGTGCAAAAAACATTCAGTACTTC. It specifies CASRQGSAKNIQYF. This rearrangement joins TRBV28 to TRBJ2-4, with 7 bases that match TRBD1. CDR3 length: 14 residues. After removal of 9 bases from V and 4 bases from J, the junction contained 9 bases not matched to a gene. Germline V gene data show CDR1 as MDHEN and CDR2 as SYDVKM.

The chain has TRBV30 and TRBJ1-1, with D maybe TRBD1 (6 bases). Germline V lookup: CDR1 GTSNPN, CDR2 SVGIG (reference sequence). V was trimmed by 4 bases and J by 1 base, leaving 13 bases between them. The CDR3 has 14 amino acids. The CDR3 sequence: CAWNGQLENTEAFF. The CDR3 DNA reads as TGTGCCTGGAACGGACAGCTGGAGAACACTGAAGCTTTCTTT. Full variable domain (remainder filled in from reference TRBV30 and TRBJ1-1): SQTIHQWPATLVQPVGSPLSLECTVEGTSNPNLYWYRQAAGRGLQLLFYSVGIGQISSEVPQNLSASRPQDRQFILSSKKLLLSDSGFYLCAWNGQLENTEAFFGQGTRLTVV.

This clone was counted a few times. V and J are TRBV2 and TRBJ2-1; D gene unclear. V was trimmed by 4 bases and J by 2 bases, leaving 12 bases between them. Germline CDR1 is SNHLY and CDR2 is FYNNEI. The CDR3 spans 15 residues. CDR3 residues: CASSGGSAPYNEQFF. CDR3 bases: TGTGCCAGCAGTGGTGGCTCGGCACCCTACAATGAGCAGTTCTTC.

This clone was counted a few times. The rearrangement links TRBV18 to TRBJ2-1; D gene uncertain. This CDR3 has 12 residues. V shed 2 bases and J shed 6 bases, with 5 bases lying between them. Germline V gives CDR1 KGHSH, CDR2 LQKENI. This chain's CDR3 is CASSPSVNEQFF. DNA for the CDR3: TGTGCCAGCTCACCATCGGTCAATGAGCAGTTCTTC.

V is TRBV15 and J is TRBJ2-5, with D possibly matching TRBD2 (5 bases). CDR3 length equals 15 residues. Trimming cost V 1 base and J 5 bases, with 14 bases left between them. CDR1 is LNHNV and CDR2 is YYDKDF in the germline V gene (reference sequence). CDR3 in DNA: TGTGCCACCAGCAGAGGTGGGGTCGGAGGTGAGACCCAGTACTTC. As protein: CATSRGGVGGETQYF.

This chain connects TRBV2 to TRBJ2-1; D remains ambiguous. This CDR3 region has 16 residues. V lost 6 bases to trimming and J lost 0 bases, with 15 bases between them. CDR1 is SNHLY and CDR2 is FYNNEI in the germline V gene. The CDR3 spells CASRKASSSSYNEQFF. The CDR3 DNA follows: TGTGCCAGCAGGAAGGCATCCTCGAGCTCCTACAATGAGCAGTTCTTC.

This clone was detected only a few times. An end of the junction differs from the germline gene, which may be a read error. V is TRBV5-1 and J is TRBJ2-5; 7 bases are a match to TRBD2. Germline lookup yields CDR1 SGHRS and CDR2 YFSETQ. The length of the CDR3 is 14 residues. As DNA, the CDR3 is TGCGCCAGCAGCTTGGGTAGCGGGCAAGGGACCCAGTACTTC. Protein product: CASSLGSGQGTQYF.

The J gene is TRBJ1-5, the V gene TRBV6-5; 7 bases map to TRBD1. V shed 2 bases, J shed 7 bases, and the junction held 5 bases outside the gene matches. Germline values: CDR1 MNHEY, CDR2 SVGAGI. The CDR3 is made up of 14 amino acids. The CDR3 DNA sequence: TGTGCCAGCAGTTACGGACAGGCTGGGCAGCCCCAGCATTTT. Amino acid sequence: CASSYGQAGQPQHF.

The chain has TRBV10-3 and TRBJ1-2; D gene uncertain. The CDR3 totals 11 residues. V dropped 2 bases and J dropped 7 bases, with 5 bases sitting between them. Per germline, CDR1 ENHRY and CDR2 SYGVKD. CDR3 bases: TGTGCCATCAGTGAGCCCAGTGGCTACACCTTC. Translating gives CAISEPSGYTF.

This rearrangement joins TRBV7-2 to TRBJ1-2; D not certain. Germline loops: CDR1 SGHTA, CDR2 FQGNSA. V lost 1 base and J lost 8, with 17 bases in between. The CDR3 covers 15 residues. The CDR3 DNA follows: TGTGCCAGCAGCTTAGACCCTGCAGTTGGAGCGGGCTACACCTTC. It translates to CASSLDPAVGAGYTF.

The V and J genes are TRBV28 and TRBJ2-3, with 10 bases identical to TRBD1. With 6 bases clipped from V and 6 bases from J, the junction kept 3 bases outside the gene matches. Germline loops: CDR1 MDHEN, CDR2 SYDVKM. This CDR3 spans 13 amino acids. This CDR3 is CASRGTGVDTQYF. CDR3 DNA: TGTGCCAGCAGGGGGACAGGGGTCGATACGCAGTATTTT.